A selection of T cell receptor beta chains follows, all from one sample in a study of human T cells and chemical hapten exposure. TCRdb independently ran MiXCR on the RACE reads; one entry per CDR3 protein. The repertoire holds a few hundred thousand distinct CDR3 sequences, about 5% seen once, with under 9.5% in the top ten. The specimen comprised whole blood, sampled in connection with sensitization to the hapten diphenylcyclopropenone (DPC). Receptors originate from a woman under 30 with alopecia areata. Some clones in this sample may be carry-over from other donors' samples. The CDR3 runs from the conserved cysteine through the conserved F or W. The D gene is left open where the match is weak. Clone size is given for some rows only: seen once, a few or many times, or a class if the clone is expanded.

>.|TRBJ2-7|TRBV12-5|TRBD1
TGTGCTAGTGGCTCAGGGGGCGGCGAGCAGTACTTC
CASGSGGGEQYF
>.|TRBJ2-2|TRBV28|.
TGTGCCAGCAGCTCGACCTGGGGGACCGGGGAGCTGTTTTTT
CASSSTWGTGELFF
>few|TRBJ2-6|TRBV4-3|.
TGCGCCAGCAGCCAGGAAGAGGGGGGATTTGATGCCAACGTCCTGACTTTC
CASSQEEGGFDANVLTF
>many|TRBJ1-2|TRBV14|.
TGTGCCAGCAGCCAAGATCCGGCAGGGACGAGCTACACCTTC
CASSQDPAGTSYTF
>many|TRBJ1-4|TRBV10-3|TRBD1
TGTGCCATCAGTGAGACTGGACAGGGAGTTGAAGAAAAACTGTTTTTT
CAISETGQGVEEKLFF
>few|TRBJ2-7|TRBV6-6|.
TGTGCCAGCAGTTACTCCCCGACCCAGAGTACCTACGAGCAGTACTTC
CASSYSPTQSTYEQYF
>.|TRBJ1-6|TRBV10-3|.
TGTGCCACGAGGGGTTGGAGTAATTCACCCCTCCACTTT
CATRGWSNSPLHF
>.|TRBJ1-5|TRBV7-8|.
TGTGCCAGCAGCTTGGGACGGCTTAGCAATCAGCCCCAGCATTTT
CASSLGRLSNQPQHF
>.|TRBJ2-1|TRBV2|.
TGTGCCAGCGAACCTCCGGGCCTCCCGGTCGGTGAGCAGTTCTTC
CASEPPGLPVGEQFF
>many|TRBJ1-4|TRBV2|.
TGTGCCAGCAGTCTTGATGATGAAAAACTGTTTTTT
CASSLDDEKLFF